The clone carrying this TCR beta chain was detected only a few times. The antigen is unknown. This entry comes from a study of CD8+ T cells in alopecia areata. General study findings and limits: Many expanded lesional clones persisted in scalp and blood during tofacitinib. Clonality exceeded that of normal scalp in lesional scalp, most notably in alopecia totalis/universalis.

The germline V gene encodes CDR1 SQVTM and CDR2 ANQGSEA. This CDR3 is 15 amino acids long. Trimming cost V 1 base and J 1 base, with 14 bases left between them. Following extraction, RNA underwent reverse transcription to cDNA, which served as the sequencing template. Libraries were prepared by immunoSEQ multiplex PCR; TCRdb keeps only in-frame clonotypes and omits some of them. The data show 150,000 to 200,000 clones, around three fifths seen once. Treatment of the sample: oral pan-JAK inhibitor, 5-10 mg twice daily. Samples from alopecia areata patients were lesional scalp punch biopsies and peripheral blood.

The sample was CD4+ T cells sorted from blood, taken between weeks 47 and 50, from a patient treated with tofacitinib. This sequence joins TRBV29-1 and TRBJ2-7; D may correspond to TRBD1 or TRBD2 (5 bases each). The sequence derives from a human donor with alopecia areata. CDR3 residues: CSVEGIEGSSYEQYF. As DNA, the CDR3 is TGCAGCGTTGAAGGAATTGAGGGGTCGTCCTACGAGCAGTACTTC.